This TCR beta chain was sequenced during a study of cytomegalovirus exposure and HLA in healthy donors. Study observations and caveats: A later analysis revealed that TCR association rates differed between HLA loci, peaking at DRB1 and bottoming out at HLA-C.

In regard to this clone: The antigen is unknown.

Use of 60 Vbeta and 13 Jbeta primers characterized the PCR. Profiling relied on immunoSEQ multiplex PCR, and the TCRdb table lists in-frame clones only, not all of them. Its table lists around 63,000 clones. Germline loops: CDR1 MDHEN, CDR2 SYDVKM. The CDR3 is 15 residues long. V was clipped by 6 bases and J by 3 bases; unmatched bases: 10. This receptor was taken from a woman younger than 45 in good health and CMV-seronegative. Sequenced sample: PBMCs. The J gene is TRBJ2-7, the V gene TRBV28; 8 bases map to TRBD2. CDR3 protein: CASRYGAAGGYEQYF. The CDR3 DNA follows: TGTGCCAGCAGATATGGGGCGGCGGGAGGCTACGAGCAGTACTTC.